A single sample is the source of the 28 T cell receptor beta chains below, sequenced in a study of blood T cell repertoires in COVID-19. The method was immunoSEQ multiplex PCR; TCRdb's version includes in-frame clones alone and lacks a portion of them. In the table there are approximately 280,000 clones, 85% of which are singletons. The specimen was PBMCs or T cells enriched from blood (not recorded which). The receptors originated from a woman between 45 and 65 years old who had recovered from COVID-19.

CDR3 coding DNA: TGTGCCAGCAGCCGCGGACAGGGAGGCAATCAGCCCCAGCATTTT. Translation gives CASSRGQGGNQPQHF. The rearrangement joins TRBV9 to TRBJ1-5; 8 nucleotides match TRBD1. The germline V gene encodes CDR1 SGDLS and CDR2 YYNGEE. The V gene end was trimmed by 4 bases and the J gene end by 2 bases; junction bases not matched to a gene: 5. The CDR3 loop spans 15 amino acids.

V gene TRBV5-1 combines with J gene TRBJ1-4, with TRBD1 identical over 7 bases. Per the germline V gene, CDR1 is SGHRS and CDR2 is YFSETQ. The CDR3 loop spans 15 amino acids. The J segment lost 5 bases and the V segment lost 4 bases, leaving 8 bases of the junction unmatched. This CDR3 reads CASSATGVGNEKLFF. The CDR3 region has the DNA TGCGCCAGCAGCGCAACAGGGGTCGGGAATGAAAAACTGTTTTTT.

The sample holds a few counts of this clone. The chain joins TRBV5-8 to TRBJ2-5; D not resolved. V was cut by 0 bases and J by 4 bases, with 7 bases left in between. The CDR3 runs 13 residues. Per germline, CDR1 SGHTS and CDR2 YDEGEE. The DNA of the CDR3 is TGTGCCAGCAGCTTGGTTCTAGGAGAGACCCAGTACTTC. Translating it yields CASSLVLGETQYF.

V gene TRBV9 combines with J gene TRBJ2-2; no clear D. The V gene's germline CDR1 is SGDLS and CDR2 YYNGEE. V lost 4 bases and J lost 7, with 8 bases in between. The CDR3 consists of 12 residues. The CDR3 region is CASSPSSGELFF. In nucleotides, the CDR3 is TGTGCCAGCAGCCCTTCGAGCGGGGAGCTGTTTTTT. The variable domain in full, with the rest retrieved from reference TRBV9 and TRBJ2-2, is DSGVTQTPKHLITATGQRVTLRCSPRSGDLSVYWYQQSLDQGLQFLIQYYNGEERAKGNILERFSAQQFPDLHSELNLSSLELGDSALYFCASSPSSGELFFGEGSRLTVL.

In its sample, this clone was seen once. The rearrangement joins TRBV19 to TRBJ2-2, with 8 bases that match TRBD1. With V trimmed by 5 bases and J by 3 bases, 8 bases remained unmatched. The CDR3 runs to 16 residues. From germline, CDR1 is LNHDA and CDR2 SQIVND (reference sequence). The CDR3 coding sequence is TGTGCCAGTAGTGAGACAGGGGTCTTGGACACCGGGGAGCTGTTTTTT. As protein: CASSETGVLDTGELFF.

This clone appeared a single time. The chain recombines TRBV30 with TRBJ1-2; D unresolved. This CDR3 contains 13 residues. Trimming pared 4 bases from V and 5 bases from J, leaving 14 bases between. From germline, CDR1 is GTSNPN and CDR2 SVGIG (reference sequence). The CDR3 DNA reads as TGTGCCTGGATCTCGGGAGGAGGATATGGCTACACCTTC. Encoded protein: CAWISGGGYGYTF.

The chain has TRBV7-8 and TRBJ1-5, with a possible D match to TRBD1 (6 bases). CDR1 is SGHVS and CDR2 is FQNEAQ in the germline V gene. The CDR3 spans 14 residues. Trimming cost V 4 bases and J 3 bases, with 10 bases left between them. CDR3 in DNA: TGTGCCAGCAGCTCGACAGGTGTCAATCAGCCCCAGCATTTT. Translating gives CASSSTGVNQPQHF.

The V gene is TRBV5-1, the J gene TRBJ2-5, with a weak D call TRBD2 (5 bases). Germline CDR1 reads SGHRS; CDR2 reads YFSETQ. This CDR3 is 15 amino acids long. V gave up 8 bases and J gave up 0 bases, with 17 bases separating them. The DNA of the CDR3 is TGCGCCAGTGAAACGGGGTGGAGGTACCAAGAGACCCAGTACTTC. Protein sequence: CASETGWRYQETQYF.

This rearrangement joins TRBV10-1 to TRBJ2-3, with TRBD2 as a possible D gene (6 bases). Germline CDR1 WNHNN, CDR2 SYGVQD (reference sequence). The CDR3 has 13 amino acids. V lost 7 bases and J lost 2, with 10 bases in between. CDR3 coding DNA: TGCGCCAGCACCGAGGGACTCACAGATACGCAGTATTTT. This sequence encodes CASTEGLTDTQYF.

The chain recombines TRBV10-3 with TRBJ1-1; D is unresolved. Trimming removed 10 bases from V and 0 bases from J, with 18 bases in between. CDR1 and CDR2 from the germline V gene are ENHRY and SYGVKD. The CDR3 is 15 residues long. In DNA, the CDR3 is TGTGCCACCACGGCGGCACTCGTGTTGAACACTGAAGCTTTCTTT. As protein: CATTAALVLNTEAFF.

V and J are TRBV20-1 and TRBJ2-1; the match to TRBD1 covers 7 bases. Germline-derived CDR1 and CDR2 are DFQATT and SNEGSKA (reference sequence). The CDR3 length is 11 residues. The V gene end was trimmed by 5 bases and the J gene end by 12 bases; junction bases not matched to a gene: 7. The CDR3 DNA reads TGCAGTGCTCCCCTCAGGGGGTGGCAGTTCTTC. Its translation is CSAPLRGWQFF.

In its sample, this clone was seen once. V is TRBV19 and J is TRBJ1-2, with D possibly being TRBD1 (5 bases). This CDR3 region has 11 residues. Trimming cost V 4 bases and J 7 bases, with 7 bases left between them. Per germline, CDR1 LNHDA and CDR2 SQIVND (reference sequence). The DNA of the CDR3 is TGTGCCAGTAGTACAGGGTCTGGCTACACCTTC. It specifies CASSTGSGYTF.

J is TRBJ2-7 and V is TRBV27; the D gene is possibly TRBD2 (6 bases). Trimming left V 3 bases short and J 0 bases short, with 12 bases between. Germline values: CDR1 MNHEY, CDR2 SMNVEV (reference sequence). There are 15 residues in the CDR3. In DNA form, the CDR3 reads TGTGCCAGCAGTTTTCAAGCGGGCTACTCCTACGAGCAGTACTTC. This translates into CASSFQAGYSYEQYF.

The chain has TRBV3-1 (or the pseudogene TRBV3-2) and TRBJ2-2; TRBD1 matches 8 bases. V gave up 1 base and J gave up 7 bases; unmatched junction bases: 2. Germline V gives CDR1 LGHDT, CDR2 YNNKEL (reference sequence). The CDR3 is 14 residues long. The DNA for the CDR3 is TGTGCCAGCAGCCAAGGGACAGGGAACGGGGAGCTGTTTTTT. Its protein product is CASSQGTGNGELFF.

The chain joins TRBV4-2 to TRBJ2-1; TRBD2 matches 8 bases. Per the germline V gene, CDR1 is LGHNA and CDR2 is YNFKEQ. The junction had 9 bases not matched to a gene; V was cut back by 0 bases and J by 14 bases. This CDR3 has 14 amino acids. The CDR3, as DNA: TGTGCCAGCAGCCAAGAAGTCACTAGCGGAGGAAAGTTCTTC. This encodes CASSQEVTSGGKFF.

This chain links TRBV7-9 with TRBJ1-2; D might be TRBD1 (5 bases). CDR1 and CDR2 (germline): SEHNR, FQNEAQ (reference sequence). V lost 2 bases to trimming and J lost 7 bases, with 14 bases between them. This CDR3 is built from 14 residues. The chain's CDR3 is CASSLRVQGGGYTF. In DNA form, the CDR3 reads TGTGCCAGCAGCTTAAGGGTTCAGGGTGGTGGCTACACCTTC.

This chain links TRBV5-4 with TRBJ1-2, with D possibly TRBD1 on 5 matching bases. Trimming removed 7 bases at V and 5 bases at J, with 21 bases between. The CDR3 runs 15 residues. CDR1 and CDR2 (germline): SGHNT, YYREEE (reference sequence). Here the CDR3 DNA reads TGTGCCAGCGGCCTCGACCTCGACAGCCTATATGGCTACACCTTC. It is translated as CASGLDLDSLYGYTF. The variable domain in full, completed from reference TRBV5-4 and TRBJ1-2, reads ETGVTQSPTHLIKTRGQQVTLRCSSQSGHNTVSWYQQALGQGPQFIFQYYREEENGRGNFPPRFSGLQFPNYSSELNVNALELDDSALYLCASGLDLDSLYGYTFGSGTRLTVV.

V usage is TRBV28 and J usage is TRBJ1-2, with 8 positions matching TRBD1. V shed 3 bases, J shed 7 bases, and the junction held 10 bases outside the gene matches. CDR1 MDHEN and CDR2 SYDVKM come from the germline V gene. The CDR3 is made up of 15 amino acids. The CDR3 protein is CASSFIMQGASGYTF. Here the CDR3 DNA reads TGTGCCAGCAGTTTTATCATGCAGGGGGCGAGTGGCTACACCTTC.

The V gene is TRBV13, the J gene TRBJ2-3; 9 bases align to TRBD2. Germline loops: CDR1 PRHDT, CDR2 FYEKMQ (reference sequence). J was trimmed by 3 bases and V by 3 bases; bases with no gene match: 4. The CDR3 runs to 15 residues. Here the CDR3 reads CASSFAGGSTDTQYF. As DNA, the CDR3 is TGTGCCAGCAGCTTCGCGGGAGGGAGTACAGATACGCAGTATTTT.

The V gene is TRBV2, the J gene TRBJ2-5; D is uncertain. CDR1 is SNHLY and CDR2 is FYNNEI in the germline V gene. CDR3 length: 13 amino acids. V dropped 2 bases and J dropped 6 bases, with 10 bases sitting between them. Written as DNA, the CDR3 is TGTGCCAGCAGTGAATTCACTGGGCAGACCCAGTACTTC. Its translation is CASSEFTGQTQYF.

The V gene is TRBV7-2, the J gene TRBJ2-7; 13 bases are a match to TRBD2. Trimming took 5 bases from V and 3 from J; bases not matched to a gene: 4. This CDR3 region has 15 residues. Per the germline V gene, CDR1 is SGHTA and CDR2 is FQGNSA. The CDR3 protein is CASSPRTSGSYEQYF. The CDR3 DNA reads as TGTGCCAGCAGCCCCAGGACTAGCGGGAGCTACGAGCAGTACTTC.

This CDR3 is CASSQASGDSYEQYF. CDR3 DNA sequence: TGTGCCAGCAGCCAGGCTAGCGGGGATTCCTACGAGCAGTACTTC. V gene TRBV7-7 combines with J gene TRBJ2-7; TRBD2 agrees at 9 bases. The CDR3 length is 15 residues. J was trimmed by 1 base and V by 5 bases; bases with no gene match: 6. Germline V gives CDR1 SSHAT, CDR2 FNYEAQ (reference sequence).

This rearrangement joins TRBV4-1 to TRBJ1-2; D is possibly TRBD1 (6 bases). The V end was cut by 2 bases, the J end by 6 bases, with 22 bases between. This CDR3 is 17 amino acids long. Germline CDR1 is MGHRA and CDR2 is YSYEKL. CDR3 nucleotide sequence: TGCGCCAGCAGCCAACCGTATTTTCAGGGGAAATTAAATGGCTACACCTTC. Protein sequence: CASSQPYFQGKLNGYTF.

V gene TRBV5-5 combines with J gene TRBJ1-3; D is possibly TRBD1 (6 bases). The V and J ends lost 3 bases and 3 bases respectively, with 13 bases between them. Germline lookup yields CDR1 SGHKS and CDR2 YYEKEE (reference sequence). The CDR3 is 15 residues long. CDR3 bases: TGTGCCAGCAGCTCGGCACAGGGACGTGGAAACACCATATATTTT. It encodes CASSSAQGRGNTIYF.

This clone was seen a single time. The chain is built from TRBV5-4 and TRBJ1-2; D possibly corresponds to TRBD1 (5 bases). The CDR3 totals 15 residues. Trimming took 7 bases from V and 0 from J, leaving 16 bases between them. Germline V gene data show CDR1 as SGHNT and CDR2 as YYREEE (reference sequence). Here the CDR3 DNA reads TGTGCCAGCTTCGTCCAGGGCGGTCCTAACTATGGCTACACCTTC. It yields the protein CASFVQGGPNYGYTF.

The chain uses TRBV29-1 and TRBJ1-1, with D unresolved. V gave up 1 base and J gave up 1 base, with 4 bases separating them. Germline-derived CDR1 and CDR2 are SQVTM and ANQGSEA. The CDR3 covers 12 residues. Here the CDR3 reads CSVEAGNTEAFF. CDR3 DNA sequence: TGCAGCGTTGAAGCGGGGAACACTGAAGCTTTCTTT.

V gene TRBV19 combines with J gene TRBJ1-1, with D uncertain. The germline CDR1 and CDR2 sequences are LNHDA and SQIVND (reference sequence). The CDR3 has 14 residues. The V end was cut by 4 bases, the J end by 1 base, with 10 bases between. CDR3 sequence (DNA): TGTGCCAGTAGTAGACAACAGAAGAACACTGAAGCTTTCTTT. This codes for CASSRQQKNTEAFF.

The genes are TRBV2 and TRBJ1-5, with D possibly TRBD1 on 5 matching bases. From germline, CDR1 is SNHLY and CDR2 FYNNEI. The CDR3 consists of 15 residues. V was cut by 8 bases and J by 6 bases, with 20 bases left in between. The CDR3 nucleotides are TGTGCCAGCTGTGGTGGGGGGAGGACGGGTCAGCCCCAGCATTTT. Translated, it gives CASCGGGRTGQPQHF.